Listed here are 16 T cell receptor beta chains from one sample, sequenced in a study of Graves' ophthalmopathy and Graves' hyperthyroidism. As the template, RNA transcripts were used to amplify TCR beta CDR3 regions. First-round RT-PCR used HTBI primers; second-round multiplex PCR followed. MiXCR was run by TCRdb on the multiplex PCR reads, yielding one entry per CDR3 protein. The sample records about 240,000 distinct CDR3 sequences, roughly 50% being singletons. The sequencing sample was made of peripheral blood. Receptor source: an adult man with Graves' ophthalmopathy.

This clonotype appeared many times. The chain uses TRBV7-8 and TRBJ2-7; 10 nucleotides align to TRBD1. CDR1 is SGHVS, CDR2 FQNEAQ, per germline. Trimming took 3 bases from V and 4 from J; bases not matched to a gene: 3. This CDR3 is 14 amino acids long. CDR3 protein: CASSFGQGGYEQYF. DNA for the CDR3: TGTGCCAGCAGCTTTGGACAGGGGGGGTACGAGCAGTACTTC.

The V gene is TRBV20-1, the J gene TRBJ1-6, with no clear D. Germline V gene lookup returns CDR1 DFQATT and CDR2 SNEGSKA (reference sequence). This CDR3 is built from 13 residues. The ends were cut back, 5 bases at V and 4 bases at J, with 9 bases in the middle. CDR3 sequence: CSAWVSYNSPLHF. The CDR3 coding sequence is TGCAGTGCTTGGGTCTCTTATAATTCACCCCTCCACTTT.

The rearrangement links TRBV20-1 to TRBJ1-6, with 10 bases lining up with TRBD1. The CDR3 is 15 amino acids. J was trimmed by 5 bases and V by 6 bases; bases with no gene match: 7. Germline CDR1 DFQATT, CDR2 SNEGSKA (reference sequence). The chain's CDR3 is CSARTGGENNSPLHF. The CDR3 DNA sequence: TGCAGTGCACGGACAGGGGGGGAGAATAATTCACCCCTCCACTTT.

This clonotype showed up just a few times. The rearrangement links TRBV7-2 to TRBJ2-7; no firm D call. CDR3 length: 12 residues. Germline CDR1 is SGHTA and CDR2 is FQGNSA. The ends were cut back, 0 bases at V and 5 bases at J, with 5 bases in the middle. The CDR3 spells CASSLAFNEQYF. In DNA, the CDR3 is TGTGCCAGCAGCTTAGCCTTTAACGAGCAGTACTTC.

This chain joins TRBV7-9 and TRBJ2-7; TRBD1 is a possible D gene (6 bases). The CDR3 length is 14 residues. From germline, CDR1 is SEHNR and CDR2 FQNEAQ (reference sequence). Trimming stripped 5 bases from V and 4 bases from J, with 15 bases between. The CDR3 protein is CASSAPGQRYEQYF. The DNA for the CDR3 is TGTGCCAGCAGCGCCCCGGGACAACGTTACGAGCAGTACTTC.

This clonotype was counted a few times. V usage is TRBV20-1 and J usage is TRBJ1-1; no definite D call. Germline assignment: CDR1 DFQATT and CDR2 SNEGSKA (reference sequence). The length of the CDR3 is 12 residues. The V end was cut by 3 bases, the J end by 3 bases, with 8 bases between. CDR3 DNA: TGCAGTGCTAGTAATAGGTACACTGAAGCTTTCTTT. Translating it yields CSASNRYTEAFF.

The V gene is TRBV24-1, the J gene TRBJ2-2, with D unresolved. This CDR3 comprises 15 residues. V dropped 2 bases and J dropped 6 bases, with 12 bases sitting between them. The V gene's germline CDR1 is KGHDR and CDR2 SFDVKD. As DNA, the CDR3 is TGTGCCACCAGTGATTCTTCAGGTGGGGCCGGGGAGCTGTTTTTT. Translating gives CATSDSSGGAGELFF.

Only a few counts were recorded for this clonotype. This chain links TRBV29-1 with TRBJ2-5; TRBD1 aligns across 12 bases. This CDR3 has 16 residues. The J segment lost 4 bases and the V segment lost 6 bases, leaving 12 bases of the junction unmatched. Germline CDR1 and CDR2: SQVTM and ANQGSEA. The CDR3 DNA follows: TGCAGCGTGGATCCGGGACAGGGGGCGGTTGGAGAGACCCAGTACTTC. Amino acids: CSVDPGQGAVGETQYF.

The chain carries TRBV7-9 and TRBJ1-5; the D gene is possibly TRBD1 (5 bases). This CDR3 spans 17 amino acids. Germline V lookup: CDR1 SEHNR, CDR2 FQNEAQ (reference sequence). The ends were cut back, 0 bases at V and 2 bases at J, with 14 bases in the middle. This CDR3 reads CASSLAGGGVGNQPQHF. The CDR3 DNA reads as TGTGCCAGCAGCTTAGCGGGGGGGGGAGTCGGCAATCAGCCCCAGCATTTT. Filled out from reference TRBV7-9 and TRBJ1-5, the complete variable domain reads DTGVSQNPRHKITKRGQNVTFRCDPISEHNRLYWYRQTLGQGPEFLTYFQNEAQLEKSRLLSDRFSAERPKGSFSTLEIQRTEQGDSAMYLCASSLAGGGVGNQPQHFGDGTRLSIL.

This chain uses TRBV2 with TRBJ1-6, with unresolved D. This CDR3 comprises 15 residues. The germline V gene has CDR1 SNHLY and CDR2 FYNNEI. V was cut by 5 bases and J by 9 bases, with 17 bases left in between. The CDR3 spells CASSLDLPSSSPLHF. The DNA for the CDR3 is TGTGCCAGCAGTCTGGACTTGCCGTCCTCTTCACCCCTCCACTTT.

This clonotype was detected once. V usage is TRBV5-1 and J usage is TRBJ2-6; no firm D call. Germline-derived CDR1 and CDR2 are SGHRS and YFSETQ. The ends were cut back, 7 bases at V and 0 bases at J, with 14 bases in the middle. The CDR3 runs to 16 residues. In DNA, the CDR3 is TGCGCCAGCGAGACATTACCGAGCTCTGGGGCCAACGTCCTGACTTTC. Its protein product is CASETLPSSGANVLTF. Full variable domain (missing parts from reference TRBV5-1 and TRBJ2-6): KAGVTQTPRYLIKTRGQQVTLSCSPISGHRSVSWYQQTPGQGLQFLFEYFSETQRNKGNFPGRFSGRQFSNSRSEMNVSTLELGDSALYLCASETLPSSGANVLTFGAGSRLTVL.

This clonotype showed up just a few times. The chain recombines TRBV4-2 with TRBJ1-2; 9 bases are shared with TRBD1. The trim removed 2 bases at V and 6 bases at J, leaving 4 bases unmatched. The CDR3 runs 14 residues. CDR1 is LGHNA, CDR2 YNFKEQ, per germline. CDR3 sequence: CASSQPGQGHGYTF. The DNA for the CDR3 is TGTGCCAGCAGCCAACCGGGACAGGGACATGGCTACACCTTC.

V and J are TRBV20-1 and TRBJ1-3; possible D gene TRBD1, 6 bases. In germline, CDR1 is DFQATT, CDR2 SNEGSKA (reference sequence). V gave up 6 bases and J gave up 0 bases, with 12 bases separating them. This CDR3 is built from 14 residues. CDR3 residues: CSAPDRLSGNTIYF. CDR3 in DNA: TGCAGTGCGCCGGACAGACTCTCTGGAAACACCATATATTTT.

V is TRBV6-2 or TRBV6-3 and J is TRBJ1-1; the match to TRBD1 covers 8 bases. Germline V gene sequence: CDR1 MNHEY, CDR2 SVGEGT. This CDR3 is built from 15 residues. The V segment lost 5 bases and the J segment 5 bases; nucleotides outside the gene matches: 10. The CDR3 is CASSAFQGARTEAFF. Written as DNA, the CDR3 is TGTGCCAGCAGTGCATTCCAGGGGGCGCGGACTGAAGCTTTCTTT.

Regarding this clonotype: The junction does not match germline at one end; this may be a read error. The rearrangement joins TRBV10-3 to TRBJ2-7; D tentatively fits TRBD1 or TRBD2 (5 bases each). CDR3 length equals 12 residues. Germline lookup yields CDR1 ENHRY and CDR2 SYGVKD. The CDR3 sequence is CASSYKGTEQYF. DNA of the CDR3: TGTGCCAGCAGTTACAAGGGGACCGAGCAGTACTTC.

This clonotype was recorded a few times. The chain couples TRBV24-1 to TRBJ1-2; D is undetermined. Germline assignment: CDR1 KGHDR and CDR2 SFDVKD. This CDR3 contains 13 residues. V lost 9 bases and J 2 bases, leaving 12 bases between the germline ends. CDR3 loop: CATLDETNYGYTF. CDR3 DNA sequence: TGTGCCACCCTCGACGAGACCAACTATGGCTACACCTTC.